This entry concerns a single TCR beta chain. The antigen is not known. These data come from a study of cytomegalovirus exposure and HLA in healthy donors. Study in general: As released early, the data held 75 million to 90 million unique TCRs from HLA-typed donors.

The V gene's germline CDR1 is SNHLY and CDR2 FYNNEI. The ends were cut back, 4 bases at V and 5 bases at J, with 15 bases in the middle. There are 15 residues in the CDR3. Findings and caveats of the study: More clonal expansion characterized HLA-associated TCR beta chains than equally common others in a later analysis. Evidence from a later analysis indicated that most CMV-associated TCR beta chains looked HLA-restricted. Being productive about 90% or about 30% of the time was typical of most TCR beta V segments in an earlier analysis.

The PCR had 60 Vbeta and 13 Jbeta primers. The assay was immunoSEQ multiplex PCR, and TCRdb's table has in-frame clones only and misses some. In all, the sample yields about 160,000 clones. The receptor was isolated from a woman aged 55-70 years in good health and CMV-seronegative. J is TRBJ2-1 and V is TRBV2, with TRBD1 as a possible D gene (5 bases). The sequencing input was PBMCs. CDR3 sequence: CASSVDSPPDNEQFF. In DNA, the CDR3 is TGTGCCAGCAGTGTTGACAGCCCTCCTGACAATGAGCAGTTCTTC.